The 13 T cell receptor beta chains below come from one sample, sequenced in a study of T cells in Graves' hyperthyroidism and ophthalmopathy. RNA transcripts served as the template for amplifying TCR beta CDR3 regions. First-round RT-PCR targeting the TCR CDR3 was performed with the HTBI primer set. Each CDR3 protein gets one entry after TCRdb re-called the multiplex PCR reads with MiXCR. The sample records some 200,000 distinct CDR3 sequences, about a sixth being singletons. The sequenced material came from blood. Receptor source: a woman aged 45 to 65 with Graves' hyperthyroidism.

This clonotype was found once. The rearrangement uses TRBV30 and TRBJ1-1, with unresolved D. Germline assignment: CDR1 GTSNPN and CDR2 SVGIG (reference sequence). The CDR3 has 11 residues. V lost 5 bases and J 4 bases, leaving 8 bases between the germline ends. The CDR3 bases are TGTGCCTGGGCTAGTGCCACTGAAGCTTTCTTT. Translation: CAWASATEAFF.

This clonotype was seen at least ten times. CDR3 nucleotide sequence: TGTGCTAGTGGTTCATTGGCCAACTATGGCTACACCTTC. This codes for CASGSLANYGYTF. The chain has TRBV12-5 and TRBJ1-2; no reliable D call. There are 13 residues in the CDR3. V lost 4 bases, J lost 2 bases, and 8 bases lay in between. From germline, CDR1 is LGHNT and CDR2 FRNRAP. Full variable domain (outside the CDR3, taken from reference TRBV12-5 and TRBJ1-2): DARVTQTPRHKVTEMGQEVTMRCQPILGHNTVFWYRQTMMQGLELLAYFRNRAPLDDSGMPKDRFSAEMPDATLATLKIQPSEPRDSAVYFCASGSLANYGYTFGSGTRLTVV.

This clonotype was recorded many times. V is TRBV5-1 and J is TRBJ2-7; D remains ambiguous. Deletions cut 3 bases from V and 4 bases from J, with 14 bases between. This CDR3 comprises 14 residues. Germline V gene sequence: CDR1 SGHRS, CDR2 YFSETQ. The CDR3 DNA is TGCGCCAGCAGCTCCCACTTTTCCCTTTACGAGCAGTACTTC. This translates into CASSSHFSLYEQYF.

As to this clonotype: One end of the junction is discordant with germline, which a read error may explain. The chain carries TRBV7-9 and TRBJ2-1; 7 bases fit TRBD2. This CDR3 spans 17 amino acids. CDR1 SEHNR and CDR2 FQNEAQ come from the germline V gene (reference sequence). The CDR3 loop reads CASSQVIAGVSYNEQFF. The CDR3 bases are TGCGCCAGCAGCCAAGTGATCGCGGGAGTATCCTACAATGAGCAGTTCTTC.

The rearrangement links TRBV28 to TRBJ2-3; unclear D gene. CDR1 and CDR2 from the germline V gene are MDHEN and SYDVKM. The CDR3 contains 14 residues. V was trimmed by 2 bases and J by 2 bases, leaving 8 bases between them. The CDR3 bases are TGTGCCAGCAGTTTACTCGTTCTCACAGATACGCAGTATTTT. Translated, it gives CASSLLVLTDTQYF. Based on the CDR3 plus reference TRBV28 and TRBJ2-3, the full variable domain is DVKVTQSSRYLVKRTGEKVFLECVQDMDHENMFWYRQDPGLGLRLIYFSYDVKMKEKGDIPEGYSVSREKKERFSLILESASTNQTSMYLCASSLLVLTDTQYFGPGTRLTVL.

V and J are TRBV20-1 and TRBJ1-1; possibly TRBD1 for D (6 bases). Germline V gene lookup returns CDR1 DFQATT and CDR2 SNEGSKA (reference sequence). This CDR3 has 12 amino acids. Trimming cost V 7 bases and J 3 bases, with 12 bases left between them. In nucleotides, the CDR3 is TGCAGTGGGTCAGGGGATGACACTGAAGCTTTCTTT. This encodes CSGSGDDTEAFF.

This clonotype has more than one count but fewer than ten. The junction does not match germline at one end; this may be a read error. The chain links TRBV7-8 to TRBJ2-5; TRBD1 matches 8 bases. The CDR3 has 12 residues. The germline gives CDR1 SGHVS, CDR2 FQNEAQ. The DNA of the CDR3 is TGTGCCAGCAGCTTAGGGCCGACAGGGGAGGACTTC. It translates to CASSLGPTGEDF.

The chain joins TRBV5-1 to TRBJ1-1; D gene ambiguous. Between the trimmed V and J ends, which lost 0 bases and 5 bases, there was a span of 8 bases. The CDR3 sequence is 13 residues long. CDR1 and CDR2 from the germline V gene are SGHRS and YFSETQ. The CDR3 protein is CASSLAVRTEAFF. CDR3 DNA sequence: TGCGCCAGCAGCTTGGCCGTTCGAACTGAAGCTTTCTTT.

Ten or more counts support this clonotype. The CDR3: CASSLMVGGDRGSNQPQHF. The CDR3 DNA is TGTGCCAGCAGCTTAATGGTTGGCGGGGACAGGGGAAGCAATCAGCCCCAGCATTTT. The V call is TRBV7-6, the J call TRBJ1-5; 10 nucleotides align to TRBD1. CDR1 and CDR2 from the germline V gene are SGHVS and FNYEAQ. CDR3 size: 19 residues. The V and J ends lost 2 bases and 1 base, in that order; junction bases with no gene match: 11.

Ten or more counts support this clonotype. The chain links TRBV27 to TRBJ2-7; D gene uncertain. The germline V and J ends were trimmed by 6 bases and 2 bases, with 14 bases remaining between them. CDR3 size: 14 residues. The germline V gene encodes CDR1 MNHEY and CDR2 SMNVEV (reference sequence). The CDR3 loop is CASRKDRAPYEQYF. The CDR3 DNA is TGTGCCAGCAGGAAGGACCGGGCCCCCTACGAGCAGTACTTC.

The chain links TRBV12-5 to TRBJ2-7; 11 positions agree with TRBD2. J was trimmed by 4 bases and V by 0 bases; bases with no gene match: 5. Germline values: CDR1 LGHNT, CDR2 FRNRAP. This CDR3 has 16 residues. The CDR3 DNA follows: TGTGCTAGTGGTTTGGTCTTTAGCGGGAGGGATTACGAGCAGTACTTC. Translating gives CASGLVFSGRDYEQYF.

Ten or more counts support this clonotype. The chain employs TRBV3-1 and TRBJ1-5; D not certain. The germline V and J ends were trimmed by 0 bases and 4 bases, with 10 bases remaining between them. The CDR3 is made up of 15 amino acids. The germline gives CDR1 LGHDT, CDR2 YNNKEL (reference sequence). The CDR3 sequence is CASSQDVRPNQPQHF. The CDR3 nucleotides read TGTGCCAGCAGCCAAGATGTCAGGCCTAATCAGCCCCAGCATTTT.

Only a few counts were recorded for this clonotype. V is TRBV30 and J is TRBJ2-1; 9 bases align to TRBD2. CDR1 is GTSNPN, CDR2 SVGIG, per germline (reference sequence). With V trimmed by 7 bases and J by 5 bases, 9 bases remained unmatched. The CDR3 contains 14 residues. CDR3 DNA sequence: TGTGCCTCGTCTGGTGTAGCGGGAGACAATGAGCAGTTCTTC. Amino acid sequence: CASSGVAGDNEQFF. The entire variable domain, with the rest obtained from reference TRBV30 and TRBJ2-1, is as follows: SQTIHQWPATLVQPVGSPLSLECTVEGTSNPNLYWYRQAAGRGLQLLFYSVGIGQISSEVPQNLSASRPQDRQFILSSKKLLLSDSGFYLCASSGVAGDNEQFFGPGTRLTVL.